Listed below are T cell receptor beta chains from one sample, sequenced in a study of cytomegalovirus exposure and HLA in healthy donors. The repertoire was sequenced with immunoSEQ multiplex PCR; TCRdb's copy has only in-frame clones and lacks some. The repertoire holds about 110,000 clones, with 86% as singletons. The specimen was PBMCs. Every receptor here comes from a man aged 35 to 55 in good health and CMV-seronegative. Both conserved end residues are part of each CDR3. A D gene is named only where the DNA matches it firmly. Not all rows give a size; the values are once, few, many and, for expanded clones, a class.

TRBJ1-1 . . TRBV6-4 TGTGCCAGCAGTCCCGAAGGGGGTCGGAACACTGAAGCTTTCTTT CASSPEGGRNTEAFF
TRBJ2-3 . TRBD2 TRBV5-4 TGTGCCAGCAGCTTCGGGGGGGGAAGCACAGATACGCAGTATTTT CASSFGGGSTDTQYF
TRBJ2-5 . . TRBV11-3 TGTGCCAGCAGCTTGTCCCTATCCGCGGGGGAGACCCAGTACTTC CASSLSLSAGETQYF
TRBJ1-2 . TRBD1 TRBV5-4 TGTGCCAGCAGCCTTACAGGGGGCGGAGGCTACACCTTC CASSLTGGGGYTF
TRBJ2-5 . . TRBV2 TGTGCCAGCAGGGGGCAGAGGGAGACCCAGTACTTC CASRGQRETQYF
TRBJ1-5 few . TRBV6-5 TGTGCCAGCAGACAGGGTGCGAGCAATCAGCCCCAGCATTTT CASRQGASNQPQHF
TRBJ1-3 . TRBD1 TRBV15 TGTGCCACCAGCAGGGGTCCCGGGACAGTCTCTGGAAACACCATATATTTT CATSRGPGTVSGNTIYF
TRBJ2-7 once TRBD2 TRBV6-5 TGTGCCAGCAGCCCCAGGGGACTAGTTTCGGGCGAGCAGTACTTC CASSPRGLVSGEQYF
TRBJ2-2 few . TRBV7-6 TGTGCCAGCAGCTTAGGTTTGGGGGCCTACACCGGGGAGCTGTTTTTT CASSLGLGAYTGELFF
TRBJ2-7 . TRBD1 TRBV6-1 TGTGCCAGCAGTGAATTCGGGACAGGGGTCTCCTACGAGCAGTACTTC CASSEFGTGVSYEQYF
TRBJ1-1 . . TRBV7-9 TGTGCCAGCAGCCAGGCGGGTACGAGCACTGAAGCTTTCTTT CASSQAGTSTEAFF
TRBJ2-2 . TRBD1 TRBV29-1 TGCAGCGTTGGGTGGGACAGGGTCACCGGGGAGCTGTTTTTT CSVGWDRVTGELFF
TRBJ2-5 . . TRBV6-1 TGTGCCAGCGCCGTGACATTCCAAGAGACCCAGTACTTC CASAVTFQETQYF
TRBJ1-2 . TRBD1 TRBV6-5 TGTGCCAGCAGCCCCCGGACAGGGAATGGCTACACCTTC CASSPRTGNGYTF
TRBJ2-7 . . TRBV5-1 TGCGCCAGCAGCTTGGGACAGTACGAGCAGTACTTC CASSLGQYEQYF
TRBJ1-1 . . TRBV18 TGTGCCAGCTCACCTCTCGACAGGGAAGCTTTCTTT CASSPLDREAFF
TRBJ1-4 . TRBD1 TRBV7-2 TGTGCCAGCAGCTTAAGGACAGGGTCAGGGGAAAAACTGTTTTTT CASSLRTGSGEKLFF
TRBJ1-5 . TRBD1 TRBV7-2 TGTGCCAGCAGCTTAACAGGGGGCCCTCAGCCCCAGCATTTT CASSLTGGPQPQHF
TRBJ2-1 once . TRBV5-1 TGCGCCAGCAGCTCTCAGGGGACCAGCTCCTACAATGAGCAGTTCTTC CASSSQGTSSYNEQFF
TRBJ1-1 . TRBD1 TRBV5-1 TGCGCCAGCAGCTTGGCAGGGGGCGAGGGTGAAGCTTTCTTT CASSLAGGEGEAFF
TRBJ1-1 . . TRBV28 TGTGCCAGCAGTTTAAGGAGGACGGGGAACACTGAAGCTTTCTTT CASSLRRTGNTEAFF
TRBJ2-7 . TRBD2 TRBV6-5 TGTGCCAGCAGTTACCGGCGGACTAGCGACCAGCAGTACTTC CASSYRRTSDQQYF
TRBJ1-2 . . TRBV18 TGTGCCAGCTCCCCAACTCCGGACTATGGCTACACCTTC CASSPTPDYGYTF
TRBJ2-7 . TRBD1 TRBV6-5 TGTGCCACCACTTCCGGGACAGGGATCCGCGAGCAGTACTTC CATTSGTGIREQYF
TRBJ1-1 . . TRBV5-1 TGCGCCAGCAGCTTGGGGGGCAGCGAAATGAACACTGAAGCTTTCTTT CASSLGGSEMNTEAFF
TRBJ2-3 . TRBD1 TRBV28 TGTGCCAGCAGTGCTTGGGACAGGAGCACAGATACGCAGTATTTT CASSAWDRSTDTQYF
TRBJ2-3 . . TRBV30 TGTGCCTGGAGTGTAAGGGGCAATACGCAGTATTTT CAWSVRGNTQYF
TRBJ2-3 . . TRBV6-6 TGTGCCAGCACTGAGACAGCTAGCACAGATACGCAGTATTTT CASTETASTDTQYF
TRBJ1-5 . . TRBV7-2 TGTGCCAGCAGCTTAGACCCCAACAGGGTACAGCCCCAGCATTTT CASSLDPNRVQPQHF
TRBJ1-1 once TRBD1 TRBV14 TGTGCCAGCACCACAGACAGGGGAACTGAAGCTTTCTTT CASTTDRGTEAFF
TRBJ2-7 . . TRBV2 TGTGCCAGCAGTGAAGAACACGGGGATCTTGGAAACGAGCAGTACTTC CASSEEHGDLGNEQYF
TRBJ2-5 . . TRBV30 TGTGCCTGGAGTGTGTGGACAGTAGAGACCCAGTACTTC CAWSVWTVETQYF
TRBJ2-5 . TRBD2 TRBV2 TGTGCCAGCAGCCCGGGGGGGCGGGGGACCCAGTACTTC CASSPGGRGTQYF
TRBJ2-5 . . TRBV29-1 TGCAGCCACCGACAGCCCTGGGAGACCCAGTACTTC CSHRQPWETQYF
TRBJ2-5 . TRBD2 TRBV5-1 TGCGCCAGCAGCTTGGGATCTAGCGGGGGGTACGGGACCCAGTACTTC CASSLGSSGGYGTQYF
TRBJ2-7 . . TRBV6-1 TGTGCCAGCAGTGGAGCTCGGGAGCAGTACTTC CASSGAREQYF
TRBJ2-5 . TRBD1 TRBV6-5 TGTGCCAGTTACGGGACAGGGTTGAGGGAGACCCAGTACTTC CASYGTGLRETQYF
TRBJ1-2 . TRBD1 TRBV7-6 TGTGCCAGCAGCGCCTCGAGGGGACAGGGGGCCAACTATGGCTACACCTTC CASSASRGQGANYGYTF
TRBJ1-4 . . TRBV25-1 TGTGCCAGCAGTGCATGGACAGCCGATAATGAAAAACTGTTTTTT CASSAWTADNEKLFF
TRBJ2-3 . . TRBV14 TGTGCCAGCAGCCAAGAAGCTGGGGGCCGGGATACGCAGTATTTT CASSQEAGGRDTQYF
TRBJ1-4 . TRBD1 TRBV2 TGTGCCAGCAGAGGGACAGGGGGTGGAGGTGAAAAACTGTTTTTT CASRGTGGGGEKLFF
TRBJ1-1 few TRBD1 TRBV5-1 TGCGCCAGCAGCTTGGGGACAGGGAACACTGAAGCTTTCTTT CASSLGTGNTEAFF
TRBJ1-6 . . TRBV28 TGTGCCAGCGTGGGGGGGAAAGGTTCACCCCTCCACTTT CASVGGKGSPLHF
TRBJ2-1 . . TRBV7-9 TGTGCCAGCAGCTCGGGACTGGGGGTGGGTGCTAATGAGCAGTTCTTC CASSSGLGVGANEQFF
TRBJ1-1 . . TRBV5-1 TGCGCCAGCTCGCAGCGGGGCCGGGGGGGGAGCACTGAAGCTTTCTTT CASSQRGRGGSTEAFF
TRBJ1-3 . TRBD1 TRBV6-5 TGTGCCAGCAGTGGGGGACAGGGGTACACCATATATTTT CASSGGQGYTIYF
TRBJ2-5 . TRBD2 TRBV5-4 TGTGCCTCTGGACTAGCGGGGGGCCGAGAGACCCAGTACTTC CASGLAGGRETQYF
TRBJ2-3 . . TRBV19 TGTGCCAGTAGTCCCCAACACCAATATACGCAGTATTTT CASSPQHQYTQYF
TRBJ1-1 . . TRBV2 TGTGCCAGCATACGGATTAGGGGCGCTGAAGCTTTCTTT CASIRIRGAEAFF
TRBJ1-5 . TRBD1 TRBV19 TGTGCCAGTACTCATTACCAGGGGGGACGGATGCAGCCCCAGCATTTT CASTHYQGGRMQPQHF
TRBJ2-3 . . TRBV6-5 TGTGCCAGCAGTTACGGGCTAGCGACAGATACGCAGTATTTT CASSYGLATDTQYF
TRBJ2-2 . . TRBV28 TGTGCCAGCTGGGCAGCCAACACCGGGGAGCTGTTTTTT CASWAANTGELFF
TRBJ1-4 . . TRBV29-1 TGCAGCGTTGAAGGGAGTAATGAAAAACTGTTTTTT CSVEGSNEKLFF
TRBJ1-1 . TRBD1 TRBV7-9 TGTGCCAGCAGCCAGGCACAGGGGGGGAACACTGAAGCTTTCTTT CASSQAQGGNTEAFF
TRBJ2-5 . TRBD2 TRBV29-1 TGCAGCGTCAATAGCGGGGGAGGGGAGACCCAGTACTTC CSVNSGGGETQYF
TRBJ2-2 . TRBD1 TRBV28 TGTGCCAGCAGTCGACAGGGTGGGACCGGGGAGCTGTTTTTT CASSRQGGTGELFF
TRBJ2-5 . TRBD2 TRBV5-4 TGTGCCAGCAGCTTGGAGGGGGCGGGGGGGCGAAGCGGGGAGACCCAGTACTTC CASSLEGAGGRSGETQYF
TRBJ2-3 . . TRBV9 TGTGCCAGCAGCGTAGAACTCAGCGGAAATACGCAGTATTTT CASSVELSGNTQYF
TRBJ1-4 . . TRBV21-1 TGTGCCAGCAGCATCAGGGAAAAACTGTTTTTT CASSIREKLFF
TRBJ1-4 . TRBD1 TRBV2 TGTGCCAGCAGTTCAAGACAGGGTCGGAATGAAAAACTGTTTTTT CASSSRQGRNEKLFF